This paragraph reports one TCR beta chain. Its antigen is currently unknown. The J segment lost 3 bases and the V segment lost 5 bases, leaving 6 bases of the junction unmatched. The CDR3 covers 13 residues. Looked up from germline, CDR1 is GTSNPN and CDR2 is SVGIG (reference sequence). These data are taken from a study of cytomegalovirus exposure and HLA in healthy donors. Study conclusions and caveats: A later analysis showed HLA-associated TCR beta chains outstripping equally common others in clonal expansion. In a later analysis, TCR beta V- and J-gene trimming showed a link to a missense DCLRE1C variant. Later analysis identified several of the most significant clusters that appeared linked to common viral pathogens.

This PCR relied on a set of 60 Vbeta primers and 13 Jbeta primers. The repertoire was sequenced with immunoSEQ multiplex PCR; TCRdb's copy has only in-frame clones and lacks some. The table shows about 61,000 clones, with roughly 90% occurring only once. The sequencing sample was made of PBMCs. The clonotype comes from a man aged 30 to 39 in good health and CMV-seropositive. This sequence joins TRBV30 and TRBJ2-5, with 7 positions matching TRBD2. CDR3 nucleotide sequence: TGTGCCTGGGGCGGCGGGAGAGAAGAGACCCAGTACTTC. It specifies CAWGGGREETQYF.